These 8 T cell receptor beta chains came from one sample sequenced in a study of cytomegalovirus exposure and HLA in healthy donors. Primers for the PCR totalled 60 Vbeta and 13 Jbeta. Libraries were prepared by immunoSEQ multiplex PCR; TCRdb keeps only in-frame clonotypes and omits some of them. The table records 85,000 to 120,000 clones, over 60% of them present only once. Sequenced input: PBMCs. The source of these receptors is a woman aged 50 to 60 in good health and CMV-seropositive.

The rearrangement links TRBV6-6 to TRBJ2-5; maybe TRBD2 (5 bases). CDR3 length: 16 residues. In germline, CDR1 is MNHNY, CDR2 SVGAGI (reference sequence). V was cut by 4 bases and J by 3 bases, with 18 bases left in between. DNA of the CDR3: TGTGCCAGCAGTTCAATAGACGGGCGGGCCAAAGAGACCCAGTACTTC. The encoded protein is CASSSIDGRAKETQYF.

The chain employs TRBV29-1 and TRBJ2-2; TRBD2 agrees at 8 bases. CDR3 length equals 15 residues. In germline, CDR1 is SQVTM, CDR2 ANQGSEA. V lost 7 bases to trimming and J lost 3 bases; unmatched junction nucleotides: 10. The chain's CDR3 is CSAGIGGVYTGELFF. The CDR3 region has the DNA TGCAGCGCGGGGATCGGGGGGGTGTACACCGGGGAGCTGTTTTTT.

The chain employs TRBV9 and TRBJ1-2, with 9 bases that match TRBD1. Germline V gene sequence: CDR1 SGDLS, CDR2 YYNGEE. V lost 4 bases, J lost 0 bases, and 10 bases stayed unmatched. There are 17 residues in the CDR3. DNA of the CDR3: TGTGCCAGCAGCCCCAACAGGGGGCGATTAGCTAACTATGGCTACACCTTC. It codes for CASSPNRGRLANYGYTF.

The chain links TRBV7-6 to TRBJ2-5; 11 bases fit TRBD2. The CDR3 has 16 residues. V dropped 1 base and J dropped 7; count of bases not matched to a gene: 8. Germline V gene sequence: CDR1 SGHVS, CDR2 FNYEAQ. This chain's CDR3 is CASSLVAGGPGGTQYF. As DNA, the CDR3 is TGTGCCAGCAGCTTAGTAGCGGGGGGGCCTGGGGGGACCCAGTACTTC.

The chain uses TRBV5-1 and TRBJ2-5, with unresolved D. The germline V gene encodes CDR1 SGHRS and CDR2 YFSETQ. The CDR3 is 12 amino acids. Trimming left V 4 bases short and J 4 bases short, with 8 bases between. As DNA, the CDR3 is TGCGCCAGCAGCCACATAAGAGAGACCCAGTACTTC. This codes for CASSHIRETQYF.

The V and J genes are TRBV30 and TRBJ1-1; maybe TRBD1 (5 bases). V was cut by 3 bases and J by 1 base, with 9 bases left in between. CDR3 length: 13 amino acids. The germline V gene has CDR1 GTSNPN and CDR2 SVGIG (reference sequence). The CDR3 here is CAWSRQRNTEAFF. The DNA for the CDR3 is TGTGCCTGGAGCCGACAGAGGAACACTGAAGCTTTCTTT.

The V gene is TRBV6-1, the J gene TRBJ2-7; no reliable D call. Germline values: CDR1 MNHNS, CDR2 SASEGT. With 8 bases removed from V and 3 bases from J, the gap between germline ends came to 11 bases. The CDR3 is made up of 12 amino acids. This CDR3 reads CASLQAFYEQYF. In DNA, the CDR3 is TGTGCCAGCCTTCAGGCTTTCTACGAGCAGTACTTC.

This clone is a singleton in its sample. The same CDR3 also results from other DNA sequences found in this sample. The V and J genes are TRBV28 and TRBJ1-1, with 7 bases that match TRBD1. From germline, CDR1 is MDHEN and CDR2 SYDVKM. The V segment lost 2 bases and the J segment 5 bases; nucleotides outside the gene matches: 5. CDR3 length: 14 amino acids. CDR3 nucleotide sequence: TGTGCCAGCAGTTTAGACAGGGTGAGGACTGAAGCTTTCTTT. It codes for CASSLDRVRTEAFF.